The source of this TCR beta chain is a study of control samples from healthy donors and cancer patients. The protocol was immunoSEQ multiplex PCR, while the TCRdb copy is restricted to in-frame clones and leaves out a portion. Here the sample spans roughly 130,000 clones, approximately 92% being singletons. V lost 0 bases to trimming and J lost 4 bases, with 9 bases between them. Germline V gene data show CDR1 as MGHRA and CDR2 as YSYEKL. The CDR3 consists of 14 residues. The sample taken for sequencing was blood. This TCR was sampled from a man younger than 30 in good health. The rearrangement joins TRBV4-1 to TRBJ1-2, with a possible D match to TRBD1 (6 bases). The CDR3, as DNA: TGCGCCAGCAGCCAAGACAGGGGCCCCTATGGCTACACCTTC. Encoded protein: CASSQDRGPYGYTF.